A single sample gave rise to the 25 T cell receptor beta chains below, sequenced in a study of Graves' ophthalmopathy and Graves' hyperthyroidism (dated by TCRdb to between 2017 and 2018). Sequenced on an Illumina HiSeq 2000. TCR beta CDR3 regions were amplified from RNA transcripts for repertoire sequencing. The first round of RT-PCR was done with HTBI primers and the Qiagen OneStep RT-PCR kit, and was followed by a second round of multiplex PCR, then size selection and purification. In TCRdb, the public reads were trimmed at Q25 with fastp and aligned with MiXCR, with productive beta chains retained. Every CDR3 protein is listed once, alongside the most common genes and DNA of its rows. Here the sample has about 740,000 distinct CDR3 sequences; roughly 40% occur a single time. The top ten clones comprise 44% of the sample. The sequenced sample was peripheral blood. The receptors originated from an adult man with Graves' ophthalmopathy.

In its sample, this clonotype was seen many times. The chain links TRBV5-1 to TRBJ1-2, with a weak D call TRBD1 (6 bases). V was trimmed by 0 bases and J by 4 bases, leaving 10 bases between them. This CDR3 is 14 amino acids long. CDR1 SGHRS and CDR2 YFSETQ come from the germline V gene. The CDR3 here is CASSLDGRGYGYTF. CDR3 in DNA: TGCGCCAGCAGCTTGGATGGCAGGGGCTATGGCTACACCTTC.

V usage is TRBV7-2 and J usage is TRBJ2-6; 12 bases are a match to TRBD1. CDR1 is SGHTA, CDR2 FQGNSA, per germline. J was trimmed by 4 bases and V by 5 bases; bases with no gene match: 21. This CDR3 is built from 22 residues. CDR3 region: CASSLRTWATGQGAQGANVLTF. Here the CDR3 DNA reads TGTGCCAGCAGCCTGAGAACTTGGGCTACGGGACAGGGGGCGCAAGGGGCCAACGTCCTGACTTTC.

Comment on this clonotype: This may arise from a read error, as a much more abundant clone is one base away. The CDR3 coding sequence is TGTGCCACCAGCAGAGATAGTAACGAAAAACTGTTTTTT. As protein: CATSRDSNEKLFF. The V gene is TRBV15, the J gene TRBJ1-4, with D hard to call. The CDR3 has 13 amino acids. In germline, CDR1 is LNHNV, CDR2 YYDKDF (reference sequence). V dropped 0 bases and J dropped 8 bases, with 7 bases sitting between them.

This clonotype occurred many times. V and J are TRBV10-3 and TRBJ1-1, with D uncertain. V gave up 6 bases and J gave up 1 base, with 9 bases separating them. CDR3 length equals 13 residues. Germline CDR1 is ENHRY and CDR2 is SYGVKD. The CDR3 nucleotides are TGTGCCATCAGCGCTCGGGCGAACACTGAAGCTTTCTTT. The encoded protein is CAISARANTEAFF.

This clonotype was counted ten times or more. The genes are TRBV29-1 and TRBJ1-1; TRBD1 aligns across 8 bases. V trimming: 3 bases; J trimming: 10 bases; junction bases outside the gene matches: 4. The CDR3 consists of 11 residues. Germline-derived CDR1 and CDR2 are SQVTM and ANQGSEA. The CDR3 loop is CSVDRGHAAFF. The CDR3 nucleotides read TGCAGCGTTGACAGGGGGCATGCAGCTTTCTTT. Filled out from reference TRBV29-1 and TRBJ1-1, the complete variable domain reads SAVISQKPSRDICQRGTSLTIQCQVDSQVTMMFWYRQQPGQSLTLIATANQGSEATYESGFVIDKFPISRPNLTFSTLTVSNMSPEDSSIYLCSVDRGHAAFFGQGTRLTVV.

This clonotype was found a few times. This rearrangement joins TRBV19 to TRBJ2-5, with 7 bases aligning to TRBD1. CDR3 length: 19 amino acids. Per germline, CDR1 LNHDA and CDR2 SQIVND (reference sequence). V was clipped by 4 bases and J by 1 base; unmatched bases: 18. The CDR3 bases are TGTGCCAGTAGTACAAACCGGGACAGCGACGAAGGGAGCCAAGAGACCCAGTACTTC. Translating it yields CASSTNRDSDEGSQETQYF.

This clonotype was detected ten times or more. The chain has TRBV2 and TRBJ2-7, with TRBD2 matching 8 bases. The CDR3 has 13 residues. After removal of 5 bases from V and 5 bases from J, the junction contained 5 bases not matched to a gene. The V gene's germline CDR1 is SNHLY and CDR2 FYNNEI. CDR3: CASSRPTSDEQYF. The CDR3 DNA reads TGTGCCAGCAGTCGTCCGACTAGCGACGAGCAGTACTTC.

The chain couples TRBV9 to TRBJ1-2; 7 nucleotides agree with TRBD1. The junction had 3 bases not matched to a gene; V was cut back by 0 bases and J by 4 bases. Germline V gives CDR1 SGDLS, CDR2 YYNGEE. This CDR3 is built from 14 residues. CDR3 sequence reads: CASSVGGGAYGYTF. CDR3 DNA sequence: TGTGCCAGCAGCGTAGGAGGGGGCGCCTATGGCTACACCTTC.

The rearrangement joins TRBV25-1 to TRBJ2-2; possibly TRBD1 or TRBD2 for D (8 bases each). Germline CDR1 is MGHDK and CDR2 is SYGVNS. The CDR3 is 14 amino acids. Trimming took 10 bases from V and 7 from J, leaving 19 bases between them. The CDR3 DNA reads TGTGCCATAGCGGGACAGGATGTCCACGGGGAGCTGTTTTTT. Translated: CAIAGQDVHGELFF. The full variable domain, in which reference TRBV25-1 and TRBJ2-2 provide the parts outside the CDR3, is EADIYQTPRYLVIGTGKKITLECSQTMGHDKMYWYQQDPGMELHLIHYSYGVNSTEKGDLSSESTVSRIRTEHFPLTLESARPSHTSQYLCAIAGQDVHGELFFGEGSRLTVL.

The genes are TRBV20-1 and TRBJ2-7; a possible D gene is TRBD1 (6 bases). This CDR3 comprises 15 residues. The germline CDR1 and CDR2 sequences are DFQATT and SNEGSKA (reference sequence). Trimming pared 0 bases from V and 5 bases from J, leaving 17 bases between. The CDR3 is CSARDVRAGDHEQYF. CDR3 DNA sequence: TGCAGTGCTAGAGATGTTAGGGCAGGGGACCACGAGCAGTACTTC.

V usage is TRBV9 and J usage is TRBJ2-5, with a tentative D call TRBD2 (6 bases). The CDR3 has 14 amino acids. Trimming shortened V by 4 bases and J by 5 bases, and 15 bases separated the two germline ends. Germline V gene sequence: CDR1 SGDLS, CDR2 YYNGEE. The CDR3 DNA sequence: TGTGCCAGCAGCCCTCGGGGGAATCCGGAGACCCAGTACTTC. This codes for CASSPRGNPETQYF.

This clonotype occurred a few times. V usage is TRBV7-9 and J usage is TRBJ1-1; 7 bases map to TRBD1. Germline V gives CDR1 SEHNR, CDR2 FQNEAQ (reference sequence). Germline trimming cut 5 bases from V and 7 bases from J; bases unmatched to any gene: 22. The CDR3 has 18 amino acids. The CDR3 DNA is TGTGCCAGCAGCCCCCCTCGAAAATACAGGGGCGGACTTAATGAAGCTTTCTTT. Residues: CASSPPRKYRGGLNEAFF.

This chain connects TRBV25-1 to TRBJ2-2; 11 bases match TRBD1. Germline trimming cut 6 bases from V and 4 bases from J; bases unmatched to any gene: 4. CDR3 length: 15 residues. Germline V lookup: CDR1 MGHDK, CDR2 SYGVNS. CDR3 sequence (DNA): TGTGCCAGCAGGTTGGGGACAGGGGGCACCGGGGAGCTGTTTTTT. It is translated as CASRLGTGGTGELFF.

The table lists this clonotype with many counts. V gene TRBV15 combines with J gene TRBJ1-1, with no clear D. The CDR3 consists of 14 residues. Germline CDR1 reads LNHNV; CDR2 reads YYDKDF (reference sequence). V lost 0 bases to trimming and J lost 1 base, with 6 bases between them. The CDR3 sequence is CATSRDVGNTEAFF. The CDR3 DNA sequence: TGTGCCACCAGCAGAGATGTGGGGAACACTGAAGCTTTCTTT.

This chain's CDR3 is CASNLVLTDYEQYV. Here the CDR3 DNA reads TGTGCCAGCAACTTGGTTCTAACCGACTACGAGCAGTACGTC. The chain links TRBV5-7 to TRBJ2-7; no reliable D call. TRBV5-7 is an ORF for which the function is uncertain. The CDR3 has 14 amino acids.

On this clonotype: This may be a read error: a much more frequent sequence differs by one nucleotide. The CDR3 spells CASSEVAGSDQYF. For the CDR3, the DNA is TGCGCCAGCAGTGAGGTAGCGGGAAGCGACCAGTACTTC. The V gene is TRBV7-2, the J gene TRBJ2-7; the match to TRBD2 covers 8 bases. There are 13 residues in the CDR3. The germline gives CDR1 SGHTA, CDR2 FQGNSA. Drawing the rest from reference TRBV7-2 and TRBJ2-7, the complete variable domain is GAGVSQSPSNKVTEKGKDVELRCDPISGHTALYWYRQSLGQGLEFLIYFQGNSAPDKSGLPSDRFSAERTGGSVSTLTIQRTQQEDSAVYLCASSEVAGSDQYFGPGTRLTVT.

The rearrangement uses TRBV25-1 and TRBJ2-5; D uncertain. V lost 5 bases to trimming and J lost 3 bases, with 13 bases between them. Germline V gene data show CDR1 as MGHDK and CDR2 as SYGVNS. The CDR3 is 14 residues long. In DNA, the CDR3 is TGTGCCAGCAGTTCGTTCTATGGGGAAGAGACCCAGTACTTC. Its protein is CASSSFYGEETQYF.

The chain employs TRBV29-1 and TRBJ2-5, with TRBD1 matching over 7 bases. Germline trimming cut 4 bases from V and 1 base from J; bases unmatched to any gene: 6. Per germline, CDR1 SQVTM and CDR2 ANQGSEA. The CDR3 extends over 14 amino acids. The CDR3 sequence: CSVVTGAIQETQYF. CDR3 nucleotide sequence: TGCAGCGTTGTAACAGGGGCGATCCAAGAGACCCAGTACTTC.

This clonotype was found many times. The chain recombines TRBV7-2 with TRBJ2-5; unclear D gene. V gave up 4 bases and J gave up 2 bases, with 8 bases separating them. The CDR3 loop spans 13 amino acids. Germline loops: CDR1 SGHTA, CDR2 FQGNSA. The CDR3 nucleotides are TGTGCCAGCAGCTCCCGCTTTCAAGAGACCCAGTACTTC. Translating gives CASSSRFQETQYF.

This clonotype has more than one count but fewer than ten. At one boundary the junction diverges from the germline segment, which might be a read error. V is TRBV10-3 and J is TRBJ1-2; TRBD1 might be the D (5 bases). The germline V gene encodes CDR1 ENHRY and CDR2 SYGVKD. The length of the CDR3 is 14 residues. The CDR3 bases are TGTGCCAGCAGTGAACCCCAGGGTTTGGATGGCTACACCTTC. Amino acids: CASSEPQGLDGYTF.

The sample holds one count of this clonotype. The chain recombines TRBV25-1 with TRBJ1-4; D unresolved. V dropped 11 bases and J dropped 2 bases, with 6 bases sitting between them. The CDR3 extends over 11 amino acids. CDR1 is MGHDK and CDR2 is SYGVNS in the germline V gene. The CDR3 coding sequence is TGTGCCGCTTCGACTAATGAAAAACTGTTTTTT. Its translation is CAASTNEKLFF.

This clonotype was picked up a small number of times. The gene calls are TRBV25-1 and TRBJ2-6; 9 bases line up with TRBD1. CDR1 MGHDK and CDR2 SYGVNS come from the germline V gene. J lost 3 bases, V lost 5 bases, and 8 bases had no gene match. The CDR3 extends over 17 amino acids. The CDR3 protein is CASSLWDREDGANVLTF. The CDR3 nucleotides read TGTGCCAGCAGTTTATGGGACAGGGAGGATGGGGCCAACGTCCTGACTTTC.

This clonotype occurred a few times. V usage is TRBV7-9 and J usage is TRBJ1-1; no clear D gene. CDR1 and CDR2 (germline): SEHNR, FQNEAQ (reference sequence). The CDR3 extends over 13 amino acids. V lost 2 bases to trimming and J lost 3 bases, with 7 bases between them. CDR3 bases: TGTGCCAGCAGCTTAAATTCCGACACTGAAGCTTTCTTT. This gives the protein CASSLNSDTEAFF.

This clonotype appeared many times. The J gene is TRBJ2-5, the V gene TRBV10-1; tentatively, D is TRBD1 (5 bases). Trimming stripped 9 bases from V and 4 bases from J, with 21 bases between. The germline CDR1 and CDR2 sequences are WNHNN and SYGVQD (reference sequence). The length of the CDR3 is 15 residues. CDR3 region: CASSLMPGSGETQYF. The CDR3 DNA reads as TGCGCCAGTAGCCTGATGCCAGGGTCAGGAGAGACCCAGTACTTC.

This clonotype was counted many times. V and J are TRBV15 and TRBJ1-1; no definite D call. V shed 0 bases and J shed 5 bases, with 7 bases lying between them. Germline-derived CDR1 and CDR2 are LNHNV and YYDKDF (reference sequence). The CDR3 spans 13 residues. The CDR3 loop is CATSRDRTTEAFF. In DNA, the CDR3 is TGTGCCACCAGCAGAGATCGGACGACTGAAGCTTTCTTT.